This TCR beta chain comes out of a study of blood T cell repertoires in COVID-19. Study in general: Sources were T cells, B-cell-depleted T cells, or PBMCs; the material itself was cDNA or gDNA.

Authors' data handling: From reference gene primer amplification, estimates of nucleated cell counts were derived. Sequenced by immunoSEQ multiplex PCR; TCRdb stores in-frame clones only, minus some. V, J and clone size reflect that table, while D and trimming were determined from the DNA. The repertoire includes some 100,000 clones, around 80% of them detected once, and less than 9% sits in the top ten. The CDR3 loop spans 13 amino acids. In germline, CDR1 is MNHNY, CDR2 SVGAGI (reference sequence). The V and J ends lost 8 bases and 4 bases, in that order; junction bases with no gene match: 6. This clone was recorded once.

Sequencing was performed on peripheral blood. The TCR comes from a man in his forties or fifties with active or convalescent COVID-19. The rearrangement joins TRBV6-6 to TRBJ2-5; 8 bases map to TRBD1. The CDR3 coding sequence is TGTGCCAGCCTCAACGGACAGGGAGAGACCCAGTACTTC. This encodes CASLNGQGETQYF.